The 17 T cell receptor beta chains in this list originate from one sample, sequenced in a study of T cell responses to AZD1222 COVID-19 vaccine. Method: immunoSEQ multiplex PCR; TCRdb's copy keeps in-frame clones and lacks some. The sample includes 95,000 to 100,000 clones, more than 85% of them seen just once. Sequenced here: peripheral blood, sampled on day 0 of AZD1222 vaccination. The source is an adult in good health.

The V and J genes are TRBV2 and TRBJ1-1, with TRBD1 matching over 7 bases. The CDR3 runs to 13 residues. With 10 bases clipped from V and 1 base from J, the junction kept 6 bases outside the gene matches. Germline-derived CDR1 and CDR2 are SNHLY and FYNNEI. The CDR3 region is CAIQTGTNTEAFF. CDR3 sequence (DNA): TGTGCCATCCAGACAGGGACGAACACTGAAGCTTTCTTT. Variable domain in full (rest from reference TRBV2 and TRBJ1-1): EPEVTQTPSHQVTQMGQEVILRCVPISNHLYFYWYRQILGQKVEFLVSFYNNEISEKSEIFDDQFSVERPDGSNFTLKIRSTKLEDSAMYFCAIQTGTNTEAFFGQGTRLTVV.

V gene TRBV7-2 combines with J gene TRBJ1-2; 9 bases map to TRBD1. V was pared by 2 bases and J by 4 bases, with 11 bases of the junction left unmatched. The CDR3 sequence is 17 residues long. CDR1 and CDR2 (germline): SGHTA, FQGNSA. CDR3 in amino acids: CASSLLFAGQGIYGYTF. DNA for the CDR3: TGTGCCAGCAGCTTATTATTTGCGGGACAGGGAATCTATGGCTACACCTTC.

CDR3 in DNA: TGTGCCAGCAGTTACTCGACGGCAGTGAACACTGAAGCTTTCTTT. As protein: CASSYSTAVNTEAFF. The chain is built from TRBV6-5 and TRBJ1-1; no firm D call. Germline CDR1 reads MNHEY; CDR2 reads SVGAGI. The CDR3 length is 15 residues. Between the trimmed V and J ends, which lost 0 bases and 0 bases, there was a span of 8 bases.

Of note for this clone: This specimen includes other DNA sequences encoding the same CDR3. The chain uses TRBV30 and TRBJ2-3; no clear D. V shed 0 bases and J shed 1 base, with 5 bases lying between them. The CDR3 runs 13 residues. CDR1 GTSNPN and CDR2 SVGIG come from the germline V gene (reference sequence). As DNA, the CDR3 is TGTGCCTGGAGTGTCGGAGGCACAGATACGCAGTATTTT. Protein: CAWSVGGTDTQYF.

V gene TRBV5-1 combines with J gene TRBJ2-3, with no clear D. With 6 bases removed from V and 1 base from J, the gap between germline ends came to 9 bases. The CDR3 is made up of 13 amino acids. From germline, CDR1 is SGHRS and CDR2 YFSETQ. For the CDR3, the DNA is TGCGCCAGCACCGATTTGCGCACAGATACGCAGTATTTT. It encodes CASTDLRTDTQYF.

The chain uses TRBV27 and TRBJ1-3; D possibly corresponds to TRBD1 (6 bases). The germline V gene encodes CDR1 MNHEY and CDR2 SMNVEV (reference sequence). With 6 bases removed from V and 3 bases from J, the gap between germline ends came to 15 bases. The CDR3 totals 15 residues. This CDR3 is CASRLQGSVGNTIYF. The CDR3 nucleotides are TGTGCCAGCAGGTTACAGGGCTCCGTTGGAAACACCATATATTTT.

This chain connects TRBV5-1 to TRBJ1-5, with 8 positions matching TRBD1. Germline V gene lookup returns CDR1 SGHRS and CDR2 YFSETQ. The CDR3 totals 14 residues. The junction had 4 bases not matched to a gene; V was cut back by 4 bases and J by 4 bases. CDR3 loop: CASSPGQVNQPQHF. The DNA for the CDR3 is TGCGCCAGCAGCCCGGGACAGGTAAATCAGCCCCAGCATTTT.

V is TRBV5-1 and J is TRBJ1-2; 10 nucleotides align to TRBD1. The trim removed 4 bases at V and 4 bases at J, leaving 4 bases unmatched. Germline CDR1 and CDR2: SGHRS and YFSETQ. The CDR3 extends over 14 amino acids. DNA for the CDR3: TGCGCCAGCAGCCGGGACAGGGGAGCCTATGGCTACACCTTC. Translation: CASSRDRGAYGYTF.

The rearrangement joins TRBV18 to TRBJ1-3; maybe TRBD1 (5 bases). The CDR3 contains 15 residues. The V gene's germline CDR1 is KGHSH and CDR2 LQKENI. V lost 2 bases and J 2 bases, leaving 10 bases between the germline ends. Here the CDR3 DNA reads TGTGCCAGCTCACCAGACAGTCGCCCTGGAAACACCATATATTTT. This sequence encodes CASSPDSRPGNTIYF. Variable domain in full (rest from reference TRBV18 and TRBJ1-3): NAGVMQNPRHLVRRRGQEARLRCSPMKGHSHVYWYRQLPEEGLKFMVYLQKENIIDESGMPKERFSAEFPKEGPSILRIQQVVRGDSAAYFCASSPDSRPGNTIYFGEGSWLTVV.

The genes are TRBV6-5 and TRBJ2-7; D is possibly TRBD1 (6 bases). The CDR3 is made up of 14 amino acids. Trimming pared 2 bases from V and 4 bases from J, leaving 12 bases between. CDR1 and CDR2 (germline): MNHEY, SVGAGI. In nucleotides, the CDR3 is TGTGCCAGCAGTTACCAAGTACAGGGTTACGAGCAGTACTTC. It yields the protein CASSYQVQGYEQYF.

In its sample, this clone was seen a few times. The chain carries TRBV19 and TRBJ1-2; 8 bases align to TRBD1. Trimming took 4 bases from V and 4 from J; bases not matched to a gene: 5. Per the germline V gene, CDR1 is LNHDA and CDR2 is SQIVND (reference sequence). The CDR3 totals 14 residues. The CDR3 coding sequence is TGTGCCAGTAGTAACAGACAGGGGACCTATGGCTACACCTTC. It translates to CASSNRQGTYGYTF.

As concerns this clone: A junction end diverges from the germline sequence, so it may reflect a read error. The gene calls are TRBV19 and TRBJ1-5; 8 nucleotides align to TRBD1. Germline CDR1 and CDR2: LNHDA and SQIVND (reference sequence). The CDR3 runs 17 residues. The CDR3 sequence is CASSIGQGATQNQPQHF. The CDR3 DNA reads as TGTGCCAGTAGCATAGGACAGGGCGCTACCCAGAATCAGCCCCAGCATTTT. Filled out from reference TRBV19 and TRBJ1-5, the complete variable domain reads DGGITQSPKYLFRKEGQNVTLSCEQNLNHDAMYWYRQDPGQGLRLIYYSQIVNDFQKGDIAEGYSVSREKKESFPLTVTSAQKNPTAFYLCASSIGQGATQNQPQHFGDGTRLSIL.

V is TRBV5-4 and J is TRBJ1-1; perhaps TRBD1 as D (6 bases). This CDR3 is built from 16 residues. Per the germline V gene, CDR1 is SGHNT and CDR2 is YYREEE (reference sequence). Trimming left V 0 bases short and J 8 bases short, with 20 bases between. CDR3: CASSLDPLLQGTEAFF. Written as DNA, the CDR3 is TGTGCCAGCAGCTTGGACCCATTACTACAGGGTACCGAAGCTTTCTTT.

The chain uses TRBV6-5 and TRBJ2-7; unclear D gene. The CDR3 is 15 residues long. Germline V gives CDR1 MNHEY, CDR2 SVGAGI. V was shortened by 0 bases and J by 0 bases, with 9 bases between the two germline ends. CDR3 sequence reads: CASSYSSASSYEQYF. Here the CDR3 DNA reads TGTGCCAGCAGTTACTCGAGCGCGAGCTCCTACGAGCAGTACTTC.

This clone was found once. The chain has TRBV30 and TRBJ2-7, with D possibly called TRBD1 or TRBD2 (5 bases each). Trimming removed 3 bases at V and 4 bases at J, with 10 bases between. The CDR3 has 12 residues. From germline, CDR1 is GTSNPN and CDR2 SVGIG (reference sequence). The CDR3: CAWSGTMYEQYF. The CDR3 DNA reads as TGTGCCTGGAGCGGGACCATGTACGAGCAGTACTTC.

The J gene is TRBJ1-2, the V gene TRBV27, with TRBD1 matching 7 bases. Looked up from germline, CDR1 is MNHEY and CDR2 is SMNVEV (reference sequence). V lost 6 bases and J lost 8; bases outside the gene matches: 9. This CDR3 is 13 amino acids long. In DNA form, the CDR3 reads TGTGCCAGCAGCCTACAGGGGACGGGGGGCTACACCTTC. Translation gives CASSLQGTGGYTF.

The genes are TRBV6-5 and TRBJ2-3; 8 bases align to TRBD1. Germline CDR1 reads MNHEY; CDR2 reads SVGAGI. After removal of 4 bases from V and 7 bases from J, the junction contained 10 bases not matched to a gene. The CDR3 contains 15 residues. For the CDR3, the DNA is TGTGCCAGCAGTTTTACCCAGGACAGGGCTCATACGCAGTATTTT. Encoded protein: CASSFTQDRAHTQYF.